Listed below are T cell receptor beta chains from one sample, sequenced in a study of PD-1 blockade in classical Hodgkin lymphoma. TCRdb keeps only in-frame clones here, not all; method: immunoSEQ multiplex PCR. The sample includes under 80,000 clones, nearly 95% of them seen just once. Sample: peripheral blood mononuclear cells (PBMCs). All receptors derive from a human donor with classical Hodgkin lymphoma. The CDR3 runs from the conserved cysteine through the conserved F or W. A D gene is named only where the DNA matches it firmly. Expanded clones are given a class, and other clones once, few, many or no size at all.

D gene	V gene	J gene	clone size	CDR3 protein	CDR3 DNA
TRBD2	TRBV19	TRBJ2-1	.	CASSALTSGKRNEQFF	TGTGCCAGTAGCGCTTTGACTAGCGGGAAAAGGAATGAGCAGTTCTTC
TRBD1	TRBV10-3	TRBJ2-1	.	CAIAAGGYNEQFF	TGTGCCATCGCCGCAGGGGGCTACAATGAGCAGTTCTTC
.	TRBV6-1	TRBJ1-2	.	CASSEQSEGYGYTF	TGTGCCAGCAGTGAACAATCGGAGGGCTATGGCTACACCTTC
TRBD2	TRBV27	TRBJ2-3	.	CASSFGGRGTDTQYF	TGTGCCAGCAGTTTCGGAGGGAGGGGCACAGATACGCAGTATTTT
TRBD1	TRBV6-5	TRBJ1-2	.	CASSYGDRGRYGYTF	TGTGCCAGCAGTTACGGGGACAGGGGTCGTTATGGCTACACCTTC
TRBD2	TRBV11-3	TRBJ2-2	.	CASSFAGGDFTGELFF	TGTGCCAGCAGCTTTGCGGGAGGGGATTTCACCGGGGAGCTGTTTTTT
TRBD1	TRBV28	TRBJ1-2	.	CASSLLRDRGYTF	TGTGCCAGCAGTTTACTCCGGGACAGGGGCTACACCTTC
TRBD1	TRBV29-1	TRBJ1-4	.	CSVVRGQAIGEKLFF	TGCAGCGTTGTAAGGGGACAGGCGATAGGGGAAAAACTGTTTTTT
.	TRBV7-9	TRBJ1-2	.	CASSLDSYGYTF	TGTGCCAGCAGCCTAGACAGCTATGGCTACACCTTC
.	TRBV7-9	TRBJ2-7	.	CASSSRGVPYEQYF	TGTGCCAGCAGCAGCAGAGGGGTTCCATACGAGCAGTACTTC
TRBD1	TRBV19	TRBJ1-1	.	CASSGNRGRSLITEAFF	TGTGCCAGTAGTGGAAACAGGGGGAGGTCGTTAATCACTGAAGCTTTCTTT
TRBD1	TRBV5-1	TRBJ2-5	few	CASSQQGASETQYF	TGCGCCAGCAGCCAACAGGGGGCCTCAGAGACCCAGTACTTC
TRBD1	TRBV15	TRBJ2-2	.	CATSRGGQGTGELFF	TGTGCCACCAGCAGAGGGGGACAGGGGACCGGGGAGCTGTTTTTT
TRBD1	TRBV7-2	TRBJ1-1	.	CASRLRQGTEAFF	TGTGCCAGCAGACTTAGACAGGGAACTGAAGCTTTCTTT
TRBD1	TRBV10-3	TRBJ1-2	.	CAIRTDRDGYTF	TGTGCCATCAGGACTGACAGGGATGGCTACACCTTC
TRBD1	TRBV11-1	TRBJ1-1	.	CASSHDRGKTEAFF	TGTGCCAGCAGCCACGACAGGGGCAAGACTGAAGCTTTCTTT
.	TRBV5-1	TRBJ1-1	.	CASSLGQTQLNTEAFF	TGCGCCAGCAGCTTGGGACAGACCCAACTGAACACTGAAGCTTTCTTT
.	TRBV28	TRBJ1-2	.	CASSWDSQRAGYTF	TGTGCCAGCAGTTGGGACTCTCAACGCGCAGGCTACACCTTC
TRBD1	TRBV9	TRBJ1-2	.	CASSPYSGGADGYTF	TGTGCCAGCAGCCCTTATTCAGGGGGCGCGGATGGCTACACCTTC
.	TRBV29-1	TRBJ2-2	.	CSVELNTGELFF	TGCAGCGTTGAACTGAACACCGGGGAGCTGTTTTTT
TRBD1	TRBV2	TRBJ1-6	.	CARKQGVLSPLHF	TGTGCCAGGAAACAGGGGGTTTTGTCACCCCTCCACTTT
.	TRBV5-1	TRBJ2-5	.	CASSFRLQETQYF	TGCGCCAGCAGCTTTCGACTACAAGAGACCCAGTACTTC
TRBD2	TRBV28	TRBJ2-1	.	CASSLLGGRRVVEQFF	TGTGCCAGCAGTTTGTTGGGAGGGAGACGTGTGGTTGAGCAGTTCTTC
TRBD1	TRBV10-2	TRBJ2-7	.	CASRVRAARGLHEQYF	TGCGCCAGCAGGGTTAGGGCAGCCAGGGGGCTCCACGAGCAGTACTTC
.	TRBV5-4	TRBJ1-2	.	CASSRMGPPSSYTF	TGTGCCAGCAGCCGAATGGGACCCCCGTCGAGCTACACCTTC
.	TRBV4-2	TRBJ2-1	.	CASSQERSGTSYNEQFF	TGTGCCAGCAGCCAAGAAAGGAGCGGCACCTCCTACAATGAGCAGTTCTTC
.	TRBV7-9	TRBJ2-1	.	CAAQGIGNEQFF	TGTGCCGCTCAGGGTATCGGAAATGAGCAGTTCTTC
.	TRBV30	TRBJ1-1	.	CAWSVWRMNTEAFF	TGTGCCTGGAGTGTCTGGCGGATGAACACTGAAGCTTTCTTT
.	TRBV6-5	TRBJ2-7	.	CASSYGPKVYEQYF	TGTGCCAGCAGCTACGGGCCGAAAGTTTACGAGCAGTACTTC
.	TRBV11-3	TRBJ1-2	.	CASSNLGRGDYGYTF	TGTGCCAGCAGCAACCTCGGGAGGGGAGACTATGGCTACACCTTC
.	TRBV21-1	TRBJ2-1	.	CASSPLAGGSNEQFF	TGTGCCAGCAGCCCTCTAGCGGGGGGATCGAATGAGCAGTTCTTC
.	TRBV11-2	TRBJ2-5	.	CASSLALGVLETQYF	TGTGCCAGCAGCTTAGCTTTAGGGGTGTTAGAGACCCAGTACTTC
.	TRBV28	TRBJ1-2	.	CASSLPGANYGYTF	TGTGCCAGCAGTTTACCCGGAGCTAACTATGGCTACACCTTC
TRBD1	TRBV7-9	TRBJ1-4	.	CASSSQPGQTNEKLFF	TGTGCCAGCAGCTCCCAGCCGGGACAGACTAATGAAAAACTGTTTTTT
.	TRBV9	TRBJ2-7	few	CASSVAGTESYEQYF	TGTGCCAGCAGCGTTGCCGGGACTGAGTCCTACGAGCAGTACTTC
.	TRBV7-2	TRBJ1-1	.	CASTPWGSDTEAFF	TGTGCCAGCACCCCATGGGGATCGGACACTGAAGCTTTCTTT
.	TRBV25-1	TRBJ2-7	.	CASSEGRDSYEQYF	TGTGCCAGCAGTGAAGGCAGGGACTCCTACGAGCAGTACTTC
TRBD2	TRBV27	TRBJ2-7	.	CASRVAGSSYEQYF	TGTGCCAGCAGGGTAGCGGGAAGCTCCTACGAGCAGTACTTC
TRBD2	TRBV19	TRBJ2-1	.	CASSRTSGSLDEQFF	TGTGCCAGTAGTCGAACTAGCGGGAGTTTGGATGAGCAGTTCTTC
.	TRBV6-1	TRBJ1-2	.	CASTRLGQSNYGYTF	TGTGCCAGCACCCGATTAGGACAGTCTAACTATGGCTACACCTTC
.	TRBV5-4	TRBJ2-2	.	CASSLAGRVRAGELFF	TGTGCCAGCAGCTTGGCTGGCAGGGTGAGGGCCGGGGAGCTGTTTTTT
.	TRBV5-4	TRBJ2-3	.	CASSYGDGGTQYF	TGTGCCAGCAGTTACGGAGATGGGGGTACGCAGTATTTT
.	TRBV9	TRBJ2-2	.	CASSPARNTGELFF	TGTGCCAGCAGCCCCGCCAGGAACACCGGGGAGCTGTTTTTT
TRBD1	TRBV27	TRBJ1-1	.	CASSPTGTGANTEAFF	TGTGCCAGCAGTCCGACCGGGACAGGGGCGAACACTGAAGCTTTCTTT
TRBD1	TRBV19	TRBJ2-7	.	CASSTSGGEQYF	TGTGCCAGTAGTACTTCAGGGGGTGAGCAGTACTTC
.	TRBV2	TRBJ1-1	.	CASSEPPSHTEAFF	TGTGCCAGCAGTGAACCCCCCTCTCACACTGAAGCTTTCTTT